The 11 T cell receptor beta chains given below trace back to one sample, sequenced in a study of identical twins. MiXCR was run by TCRdb on the 5' RACE reads, yielding one entry per CDR3 protein. The sample shows hundreds of thousands of distinct CDR3 sequences, approximately 13% of them seen only once. This same sample was also part of a study on yellow fever vaccine responses in identical twins.

The sequenced sample consisted of PBMCs. The receptors were sampled from a woman between 18 and 30 years old in good health.

V usage is TRBV29-1 and J usage is TRBJ2-1; 14 nucleotides match TRBD2. The J segment lost 10 bases and the V segment lost 7 bases, leaving 6 bases of the junction unmatched. Germline assignment: CDR1 SQVTM and CDR2 ANQGSEA. This CDR3 spans 13 amino acids. CDR3 coding DNA: TGCAGCGATCGACTAGCGGGAGGGCGGGAGCAGTTCTTC. Translated, it gives CSDRLAGGREQFF.

This sequence joins TRBV14 and TRBJ2-5, with 13 nucleotides matching TRBD2. The germline V gene has CDR1 SGHDN and CDR2 FVKESK. This CDR3 contains 16 residues. The V gene end was trimmed by 3 bases and the J gene end by 1 base; junction bases not matched to a gene: 2. The CDR3 DNA follows: TGTGCCAGCAGCCACGGACTAGCGGGGGTCCAAGAGACCCAGTACTTC. Translating it yields CASSHGLAGVQETQYF. Drawing the rest from reference TRBV14 and TRBJ2-5, the complete variable domain is EAGVTQFPSHSVIEKGQTVTLRCDPISGHDNLYWYRRVMGKEIKFLLHFVKESKQDESGMPNNRFLAERTGGTYSTLKVQPAELEDSGVYFCASSHGLAGVQETQYFGPGTRLLVL.

In regard to this clonotype: A read error is possible here, since a much larger clone lies one base away. This chain connects TRBV4-1 to TRBJ2-1, with D possibly being TRBD2 (6 bases). The CDR3 totals 15 residues. Germline lookup yields CDR1 MGHRA and CDR2 YSYEKL. As DNA, the CDR3 is TGCGCCAACAGCCCCCGGGGGAATTCCTACAATGAGCAGTTCTTC. This encodes CANSPRGNSYNEQFF.

V gene TRBV4-1 combines with J gene TRBJ2-7; TRBD1 is a possible D gene (6 bases). This CDR3 has 20 residues. V shed 4 bases and J shed 3 bases, with 31 bases lying between them. Germline V gene sequence: CDR1 MGHRA, CDR2 YSYEKL. CDR3 region: CASSLTLEGRPGQLNYEQYF. The CDR3 nucleotides read TGCGCCAGCAGCCTCACCTTAGAGGGGCGACCGGGACAACTAAACTACGAGCAGTACTTC.

In its sample, this clonotype was seen a few times. The gene calls are TRBV20-1 and TRBJ1-6; D unclear. V lost 0 bases and J lost 11, with 11 bases in between. The CDR3 consists of 13 residues. The germline CDR1 and CDR2 sequences are DFQATT and SNEGSKA (reference sequence). The CDR3 nucleotides are TGCAGTGCTAGAGATAGGGAATCAGCACCCCTCCACTTT. Its translation: CSARDRESAPLHF.

Only a few counts were recorded for this clonotype. This rearrangement joins TRBV12-3 or TRBV12-4 to TRBJ1-2; D unresolved. V shed 7 bases and J shed 4 bases, with 16 bases lying between them. This CDR3 has 14 amino acids. Here the CDR3 DNA reads TGTGCCAGCACTCCATCTGACGGGCCCTATGGCTACACCTTC. It specifies CASTPSDGPYGYTF.

There are a few counts of this clonotype. The genes are TRBV20-1 and TRBJ2-3; D gene unclear. This CDR3 has 12 amino acids. CDR1 is DFQATT and CDR2 is SNEGSKA in the germline V gene (reference sequence). Trimming pared 3 bases from V and 2 bases from J, leaving 6 bases between. CDR3 sequence (DNA): TGCAGTGCTAGTGATTTCACAGATACGCAGTATTTT. As protein: CSASDFTDTQYF.

The chain couples TRBV20-1 to TRBJ2-3, with 13 bases matching TRBD2. The CDR3 sequence is 16 residues long. Germline CDR1 DFQATT, CDR2 SNEGSKA (reference sequence). Trimming at V came to 6 bases and at J to 2 bases, leaving 8 bases not matched to a gene. The CDR3 DNA follows: TGCAGTGCCCGACCCGGACTAGCGGGGGCCACAGATACGCAGTATTTT. Amino acids: CSARPGLAGATDTQYF.

This clonotype was detected only a few times. The chain uses TRBV7-6 and TRBJ2-1; 10 bases are shared with TRBD2. Trimming took 1 base from V and 10 from J; bases not matched to a gene: 4. The CDR3 loop spans 14 amino acids. In germline, CDR1 is SGHVS, CDR2 FNYEAQ. The CDR3 sequence: CASSLESSGREQFF. DNA for the CDR3: TGTGCCAGCAGCTTAGAGTCTAGCGGGAGAGAGCAGTTCTTC.

The rearrangement uses TRBV20-1 and TRBJ2-1, with 8 positions matching TRBD2. The V and J ends lost 6 bases and 7 bases, in that order; junction bases with no gene match: 14. Germline-derived CDR1 and CDR2 are DFQATT and SNEGSKA (reference sequence). This CDR3 has 15 residues. This CDR3 reads CSAQHPGTRGNEQFF. Written as DNA, the CDR3 is TGCAGTGCCCAGCACCCCGGGACTAGGGGGAATGAGCAGTTCTTC.

This clonotype was counted many times. The rearrangement links TRBV7-8 to TRBJ2-7; a possible D gene is TRBD2 (5 bases). Per germline, CDR1 SGHVS and CDR2 FQNEAQ. V lost 5 bases and J lost 0, with 11 bases in between. The CDR3 is 14 amino acids. The CDR3 bases are TGTGCCAGCAGCCAAACTAGTTACTCCTACGAGCAGTACGTC. This codes for CASSQTSYSYEQYV.